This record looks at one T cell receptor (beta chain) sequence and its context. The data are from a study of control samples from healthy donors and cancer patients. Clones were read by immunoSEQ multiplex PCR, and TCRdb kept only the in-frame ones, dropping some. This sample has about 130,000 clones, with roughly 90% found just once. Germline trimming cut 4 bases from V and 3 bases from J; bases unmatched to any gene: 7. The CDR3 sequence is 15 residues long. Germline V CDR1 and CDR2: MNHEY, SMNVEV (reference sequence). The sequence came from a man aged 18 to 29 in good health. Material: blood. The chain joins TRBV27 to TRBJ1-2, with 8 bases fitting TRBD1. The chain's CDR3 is CASSSLTGGDYGYTF. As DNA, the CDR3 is TGTGCCAGCAGTTCCCTCACAGGGGGGGACTATGGCTACACCTTC.